This T cell receptor beta chain appears in the sequencing data of a study of shared clonotypes between healthy human individuals. Assay: immunoSEQ multiplex PCR; the TCRdb copy retains only in-frame clones and omits some. The sample has about 1.1 million clones, roughly 80% seen once. Germline lookup yields CDR1 SEHNR and CDR2 FQNEAQ (reference sequence). V lost 2 bases and J 1 base, leaving 13 bases between the germline ends. The CDR3 has 16 amino acids. Healthy HIV-negative adults without recent acute infections or vaccinations served as donors. Whole-study results and caveats: Larger estimated richness was generally seen in naive subsets than in memory subsets.

A few counts support this clone. Its antigen is currently unknown. Material: memory CD4+ T cells from PBMCs. Subset of the sample: CD45RA-negative fraction. This clonotype was obtained from a man between 18 and 35 years old in good health. Some clones in this sample may be carry-over from other donors' samples. The chain links TRBV7-9 to TRBJ2-3; D possibly corresponds to TRBD2 (6 bases). The CDR3 nucleotides read TGTGCCAGCAGCTTATCGCTCTCGGGGGGCACAGATACGCAGTATTTT. Protein product: CASSLSLSGGTDTQYF.